This section outlines one T cell receptor (beta chain) sequence together with its context. No antigen is known for it. The data derive from a study of blood T cells in healthy people across ages. General study results and limits: With age, beta diversity per million T cells declined roughly linearly, significantly by over 35. Long-lived and aged donors differed, with more naive CD4+ cells and higher diversity in the long-lived.

Primers used in a second PCR of roughly 7 to 12 cycles were a sample-barcoded 5' primer and a J-beta primer mix. TCRdb processed the 5' RACE reads anew with MiXCR; each CDR3 protein has one entry. The sample records approximately 850,000 distinct CDR3 sequences, 40% to 50% being singletons. The CDR3 has 14 residues. V shed 4 bases and J shed 5 bases, with 12 bases lying between them. The germline gives CDR1 LGHDT, CDR2 YNNKEL (reference sequence). Every donor provided around 9.5 milliliters of peripheral blood. V is TRBV3-1 and J is TRBJ2-4; unclear D gene. Material for sequencing was blood. The TCR was taken from a man aged 55 to 69 in good health. CDR3 nucleotides: TGTGCCAGCAGCCCGACGGGCCTCGAAAACATTCAGTACTTC. Translated: CASSPTGLENIQYF.